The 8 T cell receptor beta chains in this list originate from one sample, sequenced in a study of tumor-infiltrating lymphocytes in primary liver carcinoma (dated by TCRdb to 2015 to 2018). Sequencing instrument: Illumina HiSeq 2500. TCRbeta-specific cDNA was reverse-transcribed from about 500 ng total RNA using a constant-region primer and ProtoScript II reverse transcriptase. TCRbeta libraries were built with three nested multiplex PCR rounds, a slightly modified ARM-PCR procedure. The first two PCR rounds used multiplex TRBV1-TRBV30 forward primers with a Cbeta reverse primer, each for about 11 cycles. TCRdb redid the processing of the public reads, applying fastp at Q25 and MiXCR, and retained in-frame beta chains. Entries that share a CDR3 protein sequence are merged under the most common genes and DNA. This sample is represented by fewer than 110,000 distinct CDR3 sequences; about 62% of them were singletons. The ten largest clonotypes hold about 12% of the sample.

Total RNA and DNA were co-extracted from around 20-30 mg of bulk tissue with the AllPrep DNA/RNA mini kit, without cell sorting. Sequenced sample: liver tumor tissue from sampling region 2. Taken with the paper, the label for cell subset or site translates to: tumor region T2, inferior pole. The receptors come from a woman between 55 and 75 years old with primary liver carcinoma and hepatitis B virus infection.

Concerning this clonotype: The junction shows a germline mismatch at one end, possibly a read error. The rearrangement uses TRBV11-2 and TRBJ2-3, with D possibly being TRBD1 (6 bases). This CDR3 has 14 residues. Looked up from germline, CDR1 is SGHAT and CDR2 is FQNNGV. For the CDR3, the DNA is TGTGCCAGCAGCCGGCAGGGGATAGGTGATACGCAATATTTT. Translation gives CASSRQGIGDTQYF.

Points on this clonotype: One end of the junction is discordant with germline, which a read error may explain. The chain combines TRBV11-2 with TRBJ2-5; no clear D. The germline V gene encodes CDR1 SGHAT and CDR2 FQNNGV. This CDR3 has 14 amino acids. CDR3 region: CASSLEHLKETPYF. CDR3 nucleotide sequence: TGTGCCAGCAGCTTAGAGCATCTAAAAGAGACCCCGTACTTC.

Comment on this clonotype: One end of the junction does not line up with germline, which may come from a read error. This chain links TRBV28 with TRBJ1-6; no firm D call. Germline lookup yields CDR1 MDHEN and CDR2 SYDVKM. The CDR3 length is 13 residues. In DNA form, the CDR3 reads TGTGCCAGCAGTTGGCTGGGGAATTCACCCCTTCACTTT. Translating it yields CASSWLGNSPLHF.

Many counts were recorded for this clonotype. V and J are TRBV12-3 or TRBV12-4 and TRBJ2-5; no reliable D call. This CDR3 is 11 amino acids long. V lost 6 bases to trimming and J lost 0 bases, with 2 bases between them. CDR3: CASRNQETQYF. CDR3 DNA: TGTGCCAGCAGGAACCAAGAGACCCAGTACTTC.

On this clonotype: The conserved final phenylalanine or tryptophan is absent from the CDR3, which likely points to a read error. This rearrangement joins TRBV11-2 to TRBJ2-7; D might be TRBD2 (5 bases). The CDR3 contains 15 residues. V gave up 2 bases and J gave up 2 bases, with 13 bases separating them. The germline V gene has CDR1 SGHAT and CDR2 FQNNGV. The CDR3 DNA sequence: TGTGCCAGCAGCTTAAATCGGGGAACCCCCTACGAGCAGTACCTC. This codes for CASSLNRGTPYEQYL.

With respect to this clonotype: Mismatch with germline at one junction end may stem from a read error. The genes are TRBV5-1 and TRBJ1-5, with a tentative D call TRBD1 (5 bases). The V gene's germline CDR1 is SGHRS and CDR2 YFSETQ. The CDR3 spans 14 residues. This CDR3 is CASSPDIGNQPQHF. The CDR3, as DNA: TGCGCCAGCAGCCCGGACATCGGGAATCAACCCCAGCATTTT.

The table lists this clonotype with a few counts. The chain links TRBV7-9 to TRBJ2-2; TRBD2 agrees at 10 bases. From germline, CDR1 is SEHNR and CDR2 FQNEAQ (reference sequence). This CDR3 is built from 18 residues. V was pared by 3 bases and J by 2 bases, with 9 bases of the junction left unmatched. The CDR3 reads CASSFSLAGVENTGELFF. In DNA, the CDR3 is TGTGCCAGCAGCTTTTCCCTAGCGGGAGTTGAAAACACCGGGGAGCTGTTTTTT.

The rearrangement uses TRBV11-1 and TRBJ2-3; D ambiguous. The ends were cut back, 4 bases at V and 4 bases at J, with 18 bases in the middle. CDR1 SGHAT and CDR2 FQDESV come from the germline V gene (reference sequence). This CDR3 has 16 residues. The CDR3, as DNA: TGTGCCAGCAGCTCGGAGAACTCACGGACCCCAGATACGCAGTATTTT. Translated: CASSSENSRTPDTQYF.